This T cell receptor beta chain stems from a study of blood T cell repertoires in COVID-19. Study information: Specimens from acute and convalescent COVID-19 originated in the United States, Italy and Spain.

Recruits, aged roughly 18 to 95 years, lived in about two dozen US areas. Donors were grouped by their self-reported clinical history. Two negative PCRs, clearance, or symptom resolution were required of recovered Cohort 3 donors. V was trimmed by 2 bases and J by 4 bases, leaving 11 bases between them. The CDR3 extends over 14 amino acids. In germline, CDR1 is MDHEN, CDR2 SYDVKM. Method: immunoSEQ multiplex PCR; TCRdb's copy keeps in-frame clones and lacks some. The table records under 200,000 clones, under 90% of them present only once. The chain combines TRBV28 with TRBJ1-1, with D unresolved. Sequenced material: PBMCs or T cells enriched from blood (not recorded which). The TCR originated in a man between 60 and 75 years old who had recovered from COVID-19. The CDR3 sequence is CASSLVRVITEAFF. The DNA for the CDR3 is TGTGCCAGCAGTTTAGTGAGGGTGATCACTGAAGCTTTCTTT. The full variable domain, completed using reference TRBV28 and TRBJ1-1, is DVKVTQSSRYLVKRTGEKVFLECVQDMDHENMFWYRQDPGLGLRLIYFSYDVKMKEKGDIPEGYSVSREKKERFSLILESASTNQTSMYLCASSLVRVITEAFFGQGTRLTVV.